Following are 16 T cell receptor beta chains from one sample sequenced in a study of regulatory T cells in long-lasting Graves disease. Combining iRepertoire HTBI primers with Arm-PCR of CDR3 regions, the authors built TCR beta libraries. One entry per CDR3 protein results from TCRdb running MiXCR on the multiplex PCR reads. The sample has some 600,000 distinct CDR3 sequences, more than 15% seen once. As for time point: newly diagnosed GD, antithyroid drugs for less than 3 months. PBMC RNA was the source of the TCR library. This same sample was also taken into another study, of T cells in Graves' hyperthyroidism and ophthalmopathy.

The sequenced sample was peripheral blood mononuclear cells (PBMCs), obtained at new diagnosis, from a patient treated with antithyroid drugs. The receptors originated from a young man with Graves disease.

Comment on this clonotype: Sequence at one end of the junction differs from germline and may be a read error. V gene TRBV6-5 combines with J gene TRBJ2-7; TRBD1 agrees at 7 bases. The CDR3 has 16 residues. Germline values: CDR1 MNHEY, CDR2 SVGAGI. The CDR3 DNA sequence: TGTGCCTGCAGTTACTCAGGGGGAATCCAAACCTACGAGCAGTACTTC. It is translated as CACSYSGGIQTYEQYF.

The chain combines TRBV20-1 with TRBJ1-5; D remains unclear. Per the germline V gene, CDR1 is DFQATT and CDR2 is SNEGSKA (reference sequence). Deletions cut 6 bases from V and 9 bases from J, with 21 bases between. CDR3 length: 14 residues. CDR3 amino acids: CSASWTDKQGPQHF. CDR3 coding DNA: TGCAGTGCCTCCTGGACCGACAAACAAGGGCCCCAGCATTTT.

At least ten counts were recorded for this clonotype. The rearrangement uses TRBV7-3 and TRBJ2-1, with 8 bases lining up with TRBD1. Germline values: CDR1 SGHTA, CDR2 FQGTGA. The CDR3 totals 15 residues. J lost 5 bases, V lost 5 bases, and 8 bases had no gene match. The CDR3 loop reads CASSQDRGPHNEQFF. In DNA, the CDR3 is TGTGCCAGCAGCCAAGACAGGGGTCCCCACAATGAGCAGTTCTTC.

In this sample, this clonotype turned up many times. The chain recombines TRBV10-3 with TRBJ2-7, with 9 bases identical to TRBD2. V lost 3 bases to trimming and J lost 6 bases; unmatched junction nucleotides: 24. The CDR3 is made up of 20 amino acids. Germline V CDR1 and CDR2: ENHRY, SYGVKD. The chain's CDR3 is CAISDPGAPRGGGRAGEQYF. CDR3 nucleotides: TGTGCCATCAGTGACCCGGGAGCCCCTCGAGGTGGCGGGAGGGCCGGCGAGCAGTACTTC.

The J gene is TRBJ2-1, the V gene TRBV7-9, with D perhaps matching TRBD2 (5 bases). V was trimmed by 8 bases and J by 0 bases, leaving 14 bases between them. The CDR3 length is 15 residues. Germline CDR1 reads SEHNR; CDR2 reads FQNEAQ (reference sequence). CDR3 sequence: CASARGQSSYNEQFF. DNA of the CDR3: TGTGCCAGCGCCCGAGGGCAGAGCTCCTACAATGAGCAGTTCTTC.

This chain connects TRBV20-1 to TRBJ2-5, with 9 positions matching TRBD2. The CDR3 has 14 residues. The germline gives CDR1 DFQATT, CDR2 SNEGSKA (reference sequence). J gave up 5 bases and V 6 bases, and 10 bases lay outside the gene matches. CDR3 bases: TGCAGTGCCCCGGGGGTAGCGGGAGTTGAGACCCAGTACTTC. Residues: CSAPGVAGVETQYF.

This clonotype turned up a few times. V usage is TRBV19 and J usage is TRBJ2-1; 12 nucleotides agree with TRBD2. Unmatched junction bases numbered 10, after V lost 1 base and J lost 15 bases. The germline V gene has CDR1 LNHDA and CDR2 SQIVND (reference sequence). This CDR3 region has 15 residues. The CDR3 region is CASSIAGLAGGPWFF. CDR3 DNA: TGTGCCAGTAGTATAGCGGGGCTAGCGGGAGGGCCTTGGTTCTTC.

This clonotype was recorded at least ten times. This sequence joins TRBV11-2 and TRBJ1-2; TRBD1 is a possible D gene (6 bases). Trimming cost V 4 bases and J 2 bases, with 14 bases left between them. CDR1 is SGHAT and CDR2 is FQNNGV in the germline V gene. There are 15 residues in the CDR3. As DNA, the CDR3 is TGTGCCAGCAGCTGGACAGCGGCACCGAACTATGGCTACACCTTC. Translating gives CASSWTAAPNYGYTF.

In this sample, this clonotype turned up many times. The V call is TRBV7-8, the J call TRBJ2-1; TRBD2 agrees at 10 bases. Looked up from germline, CDR1 is SGHVS and CDR2 is FQNEAQ. This CDR3 has 16 amino acids. V shed 5 bases and J 5 bases; nucleotides not matched to a gene: 9. CDR3 DNA sequence: TGTGCCAGCAGCCCCCCTAGCGGGAGTTCTGACAATGAGCAGTTCTTC. Its translation is CASSPPSGSSDNEQFF.

This clonotype was observed many times. This chain uses TRBV7-9 with TRBJ2-5, with TRBD1 as a possible D gene (5 bases). Trimming stripped 5 bases from V and 5 bases from J, with 18 bases between. The CDR3 is made up of 15 amino acids. Germline values: CDR1 SEHNR, CDR2 FQNEAQ (reference sequence). The CDR3 DNA reads TGTGCCAGCAGCGGGCGGACAAGGGCTGGGGAGACCCAGTACTTC. This translates into CASSGRTRAGETQYF.

This clonotype was counted a few times. The V call is TRBV5-1, the J call TRBJ2-2; TRBD1 matches at 8 bases. The CDR3 loop spans 15 amino acids. J gave up 0 bases and V 4 bases, and 2 bases lay outside the gene matches. CDR1 and CDR2 (germline): SGHRS, YFSETQ. The CDR3 DNA reads TGCGCCAGCAGCCAGGGGGCGGCGAACACCGGGGAGCTGTTTTTT. It specifies CASSQGAANTGELFF.

This clonotype was seen at least ten times. This sequence joins TRBV13 and TRBJ2-1; 9 bases map to TRBD2. Unmatched junction bases numbered 13, after V lost 4 bases and J lost 9 bases. The CDR3 consists of 16 residues. In germline, CDR1 is PRHDT, CDR2 FYEKMQ (reference sequence). The CDR3 DNA is TGTGCCAGCAGCTATACGGCGGGAGGGCCCTCGGGTGAGCAGTTCTTC. Protein sequence: CASSYTAGGPSGEQFF.

Written as DNA, the CDR3 is TGCAGTGCAGGCCGGGGCCTTGATAGCAATCAGCCCCAGCATTTT. This codes for CSAGRGLDSNQPQHF. V usage is TRBV20-1 and J usage is TRBJ1-5; perhaps TRBD1 as D (5 bases). CDR1 DFQATT and CDR2 SNEGSKA come from the germline V gene (reference sequence). The CDR3 is made up of 15 amino acids. Trimming shortened V by 6 bases and J by 0 bases, and 15 bases separated the two germline ends.

In DNA form, the CDR3 reads TGCAGTGCTAGAGATTTTTACGGGGAAGAGACCCAGTACTTC. This codes for CSARDFYGEETQYF. V and J are TRBV20-1 and TRBJ2-5; tentative D call: TRBD2 (5 bases). CDR3 length: 14 residues. V shed 0 bases and J shed 3 bases, with 11 bases lying between them. Germline V lookup: CDR1 DFQATT, CDR2 SNEGSKA (reference sequence).

This clonotype came up many times. The chain has TRBV12-3 or TRBV12-4 and TRBJ2-5, with 11 nucleotides matching TRBD1. The CDR3 length is 16 residues. V lost 6 bases and J lost 2; bases outside the gene matches: 8. As DNA, the CDR3 is TGTGCCAGCAGCTCAGGACAGGGGGCCCTACAAGAGACCCAGTACTTC. Its protein is CASSSGQGALQETQYF.

This clonotype was detected ten times or more. This chain connects TRBV5-1 to TRBJ1-3; tentative D call: TRBD1 (5 bases). CDR1 is SGHRS, CDR2 YFSETQ, per germline. With 6 bases removed from V and 1 base from J, the gap between germline ends came to 17 bases. This CDR3 has 16 amino acids. CDR3 region: CASTYEPGKSGNTIYF. CDR3 DNA sequence: TGCGCCAGCACCTACGAACCAGGGAAATCTGGAAACACCATATATTTT. The whole variable domain, remainder taken from reference TRBV5-1 and TRBJ1-3, is KAGVTQTPRYLIKTRGQQVTLSCSPISGHRSVSWYQQTPGQGLQFLFEYFSETQRNKGNFPGRFSGRQFSNSRSEMNVSTLELGDSALYLCASTYEPGKSGNTIYFGEGSWLTVV.